The clone carrying this T cell receptor beta chain was observed a handful of times. For the second PCR, which ran for 7 to 11 cycles, a sample-barcoded 5' primer and a J-beta primer mix were used. MiXCR, applied by TCRdb to the 5' RACE reads, yields one record per CDR3 protein. The table records about 1.4 million distinct CDR3 sequences, approximately 60% of them present only once. The data stem from a study of blood T cells in healthy people across ages. Extractions gave at least 5 micrograms of total RNA per sample. The sample consisted of blood. The clonotype originates from a man between 18 and 29 years old in good health.

CDR3 protein: CASSLGDYYEQYF. The CDR3 bases are TGTGCCAGCAGTTTAGGGGACTACTACGAGCAGTACTTC. The chain couples TRBV12-3 or TRBV12-4 to TRBJ2-7; TRBD2 matches 7 bases. The CDR3 sequence is 13 residues long. V was clipped by 1 base and J by 3 bases; unmatched bases: 0.